This is a list of T cell receptor beta chains from one sample in a study of cytomegalovirus exposure and HLA in healthy donors. Using immunoSEQ multiplex PCR, the repertoire was profiled, and TCRdb retains in-frame clones only, with some absent. The sample has about 170,000 clones; around three quarters are singletons. Sequences were obtained from PBMCs. The source of these receptors is a young woman in good health and CMV-seropositive. CDR3s include the opening cysteine and the closing phenylalanine or tryptophan. Each record gives: D gene, J gene, V gene, clone size, CDR3 protein, CDR3 DNA. The D gene is left open where the match is weak. Not all rows give a size; the values are once, few, many and, for expanded clones, a class.

>NA|TRBJ2-5|TRBV28|NA
CASSFGRGETQYF
TGTGCCAGCAGTTTCGGCAGGGGAGAGACCCAGTACTTC
>TRBD1|TRBJ2-1|TRBV2|NA
CARRRGQGAGEQFF
TGTGCCAGAAGAAGGGGACAGGGGGCGGGGGAGCAGTTCTTC
>TRBD1|TRBJ2-7|TRBV11-3|NA
CASSEGQGGTYEQYF
TGTGCCAGCAGCGAAGGACAGGGGGGCACCTACGAGCAGTACTTC
>NA|TRBJ2-3|TRBV7-2|NA
CASSSSVLLDTQYF
TGTGCCAGCAGCTCCTCCGTCCTCCTGGATACGCAGTATTTT
>NA|TRBJ1-4|TRBV7-8|NA
CASSFLTGLNEKLFF
TGTGCCAGCAGCTTCTTGACAGGACTTAATGAAAAACTGTTTTTT
>TRBD1|TRBJ1-2|TRBV6-1|NA
CASSERQGDGYTF
TGTGCCAGCAGTGAACGCCAGGGGGATGGCTACACCTTC
>TRBD2|TRBJ2-3|TRBV9|NA
CASSVSGGSTDTQYF
TGTGCCAGCAGCGTTAGCGGGGGAAGCACAGATACGCAGTATTTT
>TRBD2|TRBJ2-1|TRBV19|NA
CASSPVAGGSYNEQFF
TGTGCCAGTAGCCCGGTAGCGGGGGGTTCCTACAATGAGCAGTTCTTC
>NA|TRBJ2-5|TRBV14|NA
CASSQDFGTLRQETQYF
TGTGCCAGCAGCCAAGATTTTGGGACATTACGGCAAGAGACCCAGTACTTC
>TRBD1|TRBJ1-2|TRBV10-3|NA
CAISKTGGHGYTF
TGTGCCATCAGTAAAACAGGGGGCCATGGCTACACCTTC
>NA|TRBJ2-1|TRBV7-2|few
CASSLRQNNEQFF
TGTGCCAGCAGCCTACGACAGAACAATGAGCAGTTCTTC
>TRBD1|TRBJ1-5|TRBV6-6|NA
CASSPYRGRNQPQHF
TGTGCCAGCAGTCCTTACAGGGGAAGAAATCAGCCCCAGCATTTT
>TRBD2|TRBJ2-7|TRBV2|few
CASGTETGLRIYEQYF
TGTGCCAGCGGGACCGAAACGGGACTAAGGATATACGAGCAGTACTTC
>NA|TRBJ1-3|TRBV5-4|NA
CASSLDILSGNTIYF
TGTGCCAGCAGCCTGGACATTCTTTCTGGAAACACCATATATTTT
>NA|TRBJ1-4|TRBV4-1|NA
CASSPSPSTGPNEKLFF
TGCGCCAGCAGTCCGTCTCCTTCGACAGGACCGAATGAAAAACTGTTTTTT
>TRBD1|TRBJ1-4|TRBV7-2|NA
CASSPGQGEEKLFF
TGTGCCAGCAGCCCGGGACAGGGCGAAGAAAAACTGTTTTTT
>TRBD2|TRBJ2-1|TRBV7-6|NA
CASSVRGRSYNEQFF
TGTGCCAGCAGCGTGCGGGGGAGGTCCTACAATGAGCAGTTCTTC
>NA|TRBJ2-1|TRBV5-1|NA
CASSLTTGGREYNEQFF
TGCGCCAGCAGCTTGACGACAGGTGGGAGAGAGTACAATGAGCAGTTCTTC
>NA|TRBJ1-2|TRBV9|NA
CASSVVEGRDYTF
TGTGCCAGCAGCGTAGTGGAGGGGAGGGACTACACCTTC
>TRBD1|TRBJ1-2|TRBV7-9|NA
CASSPGQAQNYGYTF
TGTGCCAGCAGCCCTGGACAGGCTCAGAACTATGGCTACACCTTC
>TRBD1|TRBJ2-5|TRBV5-8|NA
CASSPGTAYEETQYF
TGTGCCAGCAGCCCGGGGACAGCCTATGAAGAGACCCAGTACTTC
>NA|TRBJ1-5|TRBV2|once
CAARQDGNQPQHF
TGTGCCGCCCGGCAGGATGGCAATCAGCCCCAGCATTTT
>NA|TRBJ1-4|TRBV7-9|NA
CASSLGAKLFF
TGTGCCAGCAGCTTGGGGGCAAAACTGTTTTTT
>TRBD1|TRBJ2-3|TRBV5-4|NA
CASSPGQGVMDTQYF
TGTGCCAGCAGCCCTGGACAGGGGGTAATGGATACGCAGTATTTT
>NA|TRBJ2-1|TRBV7-2|NA
CASSRTVEAYNEQFF
TGTGCCAGCAGCCGGACAGTGGAGGCCTACAATGAGCAGTTCTTC
>TRBD1|TRBJ2-6|TRBV7-9|once
CASSLYRQGESAGANVLTF
TGTGCCAGCAGCCTCTATCGACAGGGTGAGTCTGCTGGGGCCAACGTCCTGACTTTC
>NA|TRBJ2-7|TRBV7-9|NA
CASSPRSGGRYEQYF
TGTGCCAGCAGCCCCCGGAGTGGGGGCCGCTACGAGCAGTACTTC
>NA|TRBJ2-1|TRBV5-1|NA
CASSLANGGLGEQFF
TGCGCCAGCAGCTTGGCCAACGGGGGACTTGGTGAGCAGTTCTTC
>NA|TRBJ2-7|TRBV7-9|NA
CASSSAYEQYF
TGTGCCAGCAGCTCCGCCTACGAGCAGTACTTC
>NA|TRBJ1-5|TRBV7-2|NA
CASSLPGRNQPQHF
TGTGCCAGCAGCTTGCCTGGCCGCAATCAGCCCCAGCATTTT
>NA|TRBJ2-3|TRBV19|NA
CASSLQGTDTQYF
TGTGCCAGTAGTTTACAGGGCACAGATACGCAGTATTTT
>TRBD2|TRBJ2-1|TRBV9|NA
CASSVGSSGSLWNEQFF
TGTGCCAGCAGCGTAGGGTCTAGCGGGAGTCTTTGGAATGAGCAGTTCTTC
>TRBD2|TRBJ2-1|TRBV4-1|NA
CASSQELAGNNEQFF
TGCGCCAGCAGCCAAGAACTAGCGGGAAACAATGAGCAGTTCTTC
>NA|TRBJ1-2|TRBV6-5|once
CASSIQGRYGYTF
TGTGCCAGCAGTATACAGGGTCGGTATGGCTACACCTTC
>NA|TRBJ1-1|TRBV18|NA
CASSPGDNTEAFF
TGTGCCAGCTCACCAGGAGATAACACTGAAGCTTTCTTT
>NA|TRBJ1-2|TRBV2|once
CASSARLRGDGYTF
TGTGCCAGCAGTGCTCGGCTCCGGGGAGATGGCTACACCTTC
>TRBD1|TRBJ1-1|TRBV25-1|once
CASRGRQGPMNTEAFF
TGTGCCAGCAGGGGCAGACAGGGCCCTATGAACACTGAAGCTTTCTTT
>NA|TRBJ1-4|TRBV5-1|NA
CASSLRTANEKLFF
TGCGCCAGCAGCCTCCGGACAGCTAATGAAAAACTGTTTTTT
>NA|TRBJ1-2|TRBV5-4|NA
CASNGRGSNYGYTF
TGTGCCAGCAATGGTAGGGGGAGTAACTATGGCTACACCTTC
>TRBD2|TRBJ2-7|TRBV5-8|NA
CASSRRRERSYEQYF
TGTGCCAGCAGTCGTCGGCGGGAGAGGTCCTACGAGCAGTACTTC
>NA|TRBJ2-1|TRBV7-9|few
CASSLESWSFGEQFF
TGTGCCAGCAGCTTAGAGAGTTGGTCGTTTGGTGAGCAGTTCTTC
>TRBD1|TRBJ1-5|TRBV19|NA
CASSDRARGYSNQPQHF
TGTGCCAGTAGTGACAGGGCGAGAGGGTATAGCAATCAGCCCCAGCATTTT
>NA|TRBJ1-6|TRBV28|NA
CASSFSEDFIAYNSPLHF
TGTGCCAGCAGTTTTTCTGAGGACTTCATTGCCTATAATTCACCCCTCCACTTT
>TRBD1|TRBJ1-2|TRBV6-5|NA
CASSPPGTANYGYTF
TGTGCCAGCAGCCCCCCCGGGACAGCCAACTATGGCTACACCTTC
>NA|TRBJ1-2|TRBV5-5|NA
CASSLGRAGYTF
TGTGCCAGCAGCTTGGGGAGGGCTGGCTACACCTTC
>NA|TRBJ2-3|TRBV7-9|NA
CASSLQVDTQYF
TGTGCCAGCAGCCTACAGGTAGATACGCAGTATTTT
>TRBD1|TRBJ2-2|TRBV10-1|NA
CASSDAGQGSDTGELFF
TGCGCCAGCAGTGATGCGGGACAGGGGAGCGACACCGGGGAGCTGTTTTTT
>NA|TRBJ1-3|TRBV6-5|NA
CASSVSAGSNTIYF
TGTGCCAGCAGCGTATCTGCCGGTTCGAACACCATATATTTT
>NA|TRBJ2-5|TRBV27|NA
CASSRGLADFQETQYF
TGTGCCAGCAGCCGGGGGCTAGCGGACTTCCAAGAGACCCAGTACTTC
>NA|TRBJ1-1|TRBV14|NA
CASSQIQGSTEAFF
TGTGCCAGCAGCCAAATTCAGGGGAGCACTGAAGCTTTCTTT
>NA|TRBJ1-4|TRBV6-5|NA
CASSLIRATNEKLFF
TGTGCCAGCAGTTTAATTCGGGCAACTAATGAAAAACTGTTTTTT
>NA|TRBJ2-1|TRBV5-4|NA
CASSLDSSSYNEQFF
TGTGCCAGCAGTCTCGACTCAAGCTCCTACAATGAGCAGTTCTTC
>TRBD2|TRBJ2-7|TRBV7-2|NA
CASSFLAGGSYEQYF
TGTGCCAGCAGCTTTCTAGCGGGAGGAAGTTACGAGCAGTACTTC